The subject of this entry is one TCR beta chain. Antigen specificity is unknown. This sample stems from a study of shared clonotypes between healthy human individuals. Regarding the study as a whole: Investigators collected only blood, and repertoires in tissues likely differ.

The deep-level immunoSEQ assay was used. Only in-frame clones appear in the TCRdb table, and some are missing; sequencing was by immunoSEQ multiplex PCR. The sample consists of over a million clones, approximately 72% of them appearing once. Donation came from healthy HIV-negative adults that had no recent acute infections or vaccinations. All donors were Caucasian adults living in Nashville, Tennessee. Looked up from germline, CDR1 is SGHRS and CDR2 is YFSETQ. This CDR3 has 14 residues. The receptor comes from a young man in good health. V and J are TRBV5-1 and TRBJ2-5; 8 nucleotides agree with TRBD2. TRBJ2-7 explains the end of the DNA better; the J call may be wrong. The sample taken for sequencing was memory CD4+ T cells sorted from blood. Subset in this sample: CD45RA-negative fraction. The CDR3 reads CASSTSGQSYEQYF. The CDR3 region has the DNA TGCGCCAGTTCCACTAGCGGACAGAGCTACGAGCAGTACTTC.